These 14 T cell receptor beta chains originate from one sample sequenced in a study of shared clonotypes between healthy human individuals. TCRdb's copy holds only in-frame clones and misses some; the assay was immunoSEQ multiplex PCR. The sample has roughly 200,000 clones; roughly 70% are singletons. The specimen sequenced was memory CD4+ T cells sorted from blood. Subset defined: CD45RA-negative fraction. Receptor source: a man aged 25 to 40 in good health.

CDR3 bases: TGTGCCAGCAGTTTAGTACAGGCCAATCAGCCCCAGCATTTT. This gives the protein CASSLVQANQPQHF. The rearrangement joins TRBV28 to TRBJ1-5; D may be TRBD1 (5 bases). Germline V gene data show CDR1 as MDHEN and CDR2 as SYDVKM. V lost 2 bases and J 3 bases, leaving 8 bases between the germline ends. This CDR3 spans 14 amino acids.

The genes are TRBV10-2 and TRBJ1-5; no clear D gene. The V end was cut by 0 bases, the J end by 9 bases, with 12 bases between. There are 14 residues in the CDR3. CDR1 is WSHSY, CDR2 SAAADI, per germline. CDR3 sequence reads: CASSESSLLGPQHF. For the CDR3, the DNA is TGCGCCAGCAGTGAGTCGAGTCTTTTGGGGCCCCAGCATTTT.

V is TRBV18 and J is TRBJ2-1, with D hard to call. From germline, CDR1 is KGHSH and CDR2 LQKENI. V was shortened by 3 bases and J by 4 bases, with 16 bases between the two germline ends. The CDR3 extends over 16 amino acids. For the CDR3, the DNA is TGTGCCAGCTCACCTCCCGGAAGGGTGGGGTACAATGAGCAGTTCTTC. It encodes CASSPPGRVGYNEQFF.

This clone was counted only a few times. This chain connects TRBV5-8 to TRBJ2-5; TRBD1 matches 9 bases. Germline V lookup: CDR1 SGHTS, CDR2 YDEGEE. The CDR3 is 15 amino acids. Trimming removed 4 bases from V and 2 bases from J; junction bases left unmatched: 6. The CDR3 is CASSPRDRDQETQYF. The CDR3 DNA follows: TGTGCCAGCAGCCCCCGGGACAGGGATCAAGAGACCCAGTACTTC.

The rearrangement joins TRBV7-2 to TRBJ2-5, with 7 positions matching TRBD1. The CDR3 runs 16 residues. Looked up from germline, CDR1 is SGHTA and CDR2 is FQGNSA. Trimming removed 2 bases from V and 2 bases from J; junction bases left unmatched: 8. Here the CDR3 DNA reads TGTGCCAGCAGCTTACAGGGAAAGGACAGGCAAGAGACCCAGTACTTC. Translation gives CASSLQGKDRQETQYF.

The V and J genes are TRBV7-2 and TRBJ1-2; 8 bases are shared with TRBD1. CDR3 size: 13 residues. The germline gives CDR1 SGHTA, CDR2 FQGNSA. After removal of 6 bases from V and 8 bases from J, the junction contained 8 bases not matched to a gene. This CDR3 is CASSPGQGRGYTF. The CDR3 DNA reads TGTGCCAGCAGTCCAGGACAGGGCCGGGGCTACACCTTC.

The chain has TRBV14 and TRBJ1-3; D is unclear. Germline V CDR1 and CDR2: SGHDN, FVKESK. Trimming removed 0 bases from V and 0 bases from J, with 9 bases in between. The CDR3 contains 16 residues. The CDR3 coding sequence is TGTGCCAGCAGCCAAGATTTTGGCGGCTCTGGAAACACCATATATTTT. The encoded protein is CASSQDFGGSGNTIYF.

The V gene is TRBV27, the J gene TRBJ2-3; no firm D call. Germline V lookup: CDR1 MNHEY, CDR2 SMNVEV (reference sequence). V gave up 2 bases and J gave up 0 bases, with 6 bases separating them. This CDR3 has 14 residues. The CDR3 loop reads CASSLVRSTDTQYF. CDR3 nucleotides: TGTGCCAGCAGTTTAGTTAGGAGCACAGATACGCAGTATTTT.

In its sample, this clone was seen a few times. This chain joins TRBV18 and TRBJ2-4; D is uncertain. Germline lookup yields CDR1 KGHSH and CDR2 LQKENI. The ends were cut back, 1 base at V and 3 bases at J, with 4 bases in the middle. The CDR3 covers 13 residues. CDR3 nucleotides: TGTGCCAGCTCACCACTGGACAAAAACATTCAGTACTTC. Amino acids: CASSPLDKNIQYF. Full variable domain (rest looked up from reference TRBV18 and TRBJ2-4): NAGVMQNPRHLVRRRGQEARLRCSPMKGHSHVYWYRQLPEEGLKFMVYLQKENIIDESGMPKERFSAEFPKEGPSILRIQQVVRGDSAAYFCASSPLDKNIQYFGAGTRLSVL.

This sequence joins TRBV29-1 and TRBJ2-2; D unresolved. The CDR3 totals 11 residues. V was trimmed by 4 bases and J by 4 bases, leaving 4 bases between them. In germline, CDR1 is SQVTM, CDR2 ANQGSEA. The CDR3 protein is CSVGVTGELFF. CDR3 DNA: TGCAGCGTTGGAGTCACCGGGGAGCTGTTTTTT.

The rearrangement joins TRBV9 to TRBJ2-3, with TRBD2 matching over 9 bases. Germline lookup yields CDR1 SGDLS and CDR2 YYNGEE. The junction had 8 bases not matched to a gene; V was cut back by 0 bases and J by 3 bases. This CDR3 is 17 amino acids long. The CDR3 reads CASSVEPAGGQTDTQYF. In DNA form, the CDR3 reads TGTGCCAGCAGCGTAGAACCCGCGGGAGGGCAAACAGATACGCAGTATTTT.

There are many counts of this clone. The chain combines TRBV4-3 with TRBJ2-1; D is possibly TRBD1 (5 bases). The V gene's germline CDR1 is LGHNA and CDR2 YSLEER. This CDR3 region has 18 residues. Deletions cut 4 bases from V and 5 bases from J, with 24 bases between. CDR3 sequence (DNA): TGCGCCAGCAGCCCCATGAAAGAGCCAGGGCCCACTAACAATGAGCAGTTCTTC. This codes for CASSPMKEPGPTNNEQFF.

This clone came up many times. The chain recombines TRBV19 with TRBJ2-7; 9 bases match TRBD1. V was clipped by 3 bases and J by 3 bases; unmatched bases: 6. The CDR3 covers 15 residues. Germline loops: CDR1 LNHDA, CDR2 SQIVND (reference sequence). CDR3 coding DNA: TGTGCCAGTAGTATTGCCGGACAGGGGCTCTACGAGCAGTACTTC. This sequence encodes CASSIAGQGLYEQYF.

There are many counts of this clone. This chain uses TRBV7-3 with TRBJ1-4, with D uncertain. This CDR3 is built from 12 residues. V gave up 5 bases and J gave up 8 bases, with 9 bases separating them. Looked up from germline, CDR1 is SGHTA and CDR2 is FQGTGA. CDR3 DNA: TGTGCCAGCAGCCCGAGGGTGGAAAAACTGTTTTTT. It translates to CASSPRVEKLFF.